This is a list of T cell receptor beta chains from one sample in a study of T cells in localized non-small cell lung cancer. Profiling relied on immunoSEQ multiplex PCR, and the TCRdb table lists in-frame clones only, not all of them. Seen here are 45,000 to 60,000 clones, around 81% observed once, and the top ten hold 20%. The starting material was peripheral blood, obtained before any cancer treatment. Receptor source: an older female donor with stage II squamous cell lung carcinoma. The CDR3 runs from the conserved cysteine through the conserved F or W. D genes are given only for firm matches. Where a row states a size, it is once, few, many or the class of an expanded clone; other rows omit it.

NA	TRBV19	TRBJ1-3	NA	TGTGCCAGTAAAGAGTCGGGACAACCAGGAAACACCATATATTTT	CASKESGQPGNTIYF
NA	TRBV10-1	TRBJ1-3	NA	TGCGCCAGCAGTGAAGGGCCCCACTCTGGAAACACCATATATTTT	CASSEGPHSGNTIYF
TRBD2	TRBV4-1	TRBJ2-7	few	TGCGCCAGCAGCCAAGGACTAGCGGGGCCCTACGAGCAGTACTTC	CASSQGLAGPYEQYF
TRBD2	TRBV7-8	TRBJ2-5	NA	TGTGCCAGCAGCTTAGCTACTAGCGGGTTCGTTGGACAAGAGACCCAGTACTTC	CASSLATSGFVGQETQYF
NA	TRBV2	TRBJ2-5	NA	TGTGCCAGCAGTGAAGCTCAGCGGCAAGAGACCCAGTACTTC	CASSEAQRQETQYF
NA	TRBV7-8	TRBJ1-2	NA	TGTGCCAGCAGCTTAGGGGGTACAGGGATACAAGATGGCTACACCTTC	CASSLGGTGIQDGYTF
NA	TRBV2	TRBJ1-6	NA	TGTGCCAGCAGTTTGACATCACCCCTCCACTTT	CASSLTSPLHF
NA	TRBV5-8	TRBJ2-7	NA	TGTGCCAGCAGCTTCGGTGTTGAGCAGTACTTC	CASSFGVEQYF
TRBD1	TRBV5-1	TRBJ2-2	NA	TGCGCCAGCTCGGGACAGGGGGCCTTGGGCGGGGAGCTGTTTTTT	CASSGQGALGGELFF
NA	TRBV18	TRBJ1-2	NA	TGTGCCAGCTCACCAGGGACGGAGAACTATGGCTACACCTTC	CASSPGTENYGYTF
NA	TRBV7-3	TRBJ2-7	NA	TGTGCCAGCAGCTTAGGCCCAGGTTCCTACGAGCAGTACTTC	CASSLGPGSYEQYF
TRBD1	TRBV10-3	TRBJ2-7	NA	TGTGCCATCAGTGGGGCCCGGACAGGGACCTCCTACGAGCAGTACTTC	CAISGARTGTSYEQYF
NA	TRBV18	TRBJ1-5	NA	TGTGCCAGCTCACCAGGCGGGAGGGGAAGCAATCAGCCCCAGCATTTT	CASSPGGRGSNQPQHF
TRBD2	TRBV2	TRBJ2-7	NA	TGTGCTAGCCACTATGCGGGGGAAGGCGAGCAGTACTTC	CASHYAGEGEQYF
NA	TRBV7-8	TRBJ2-7	NA	TGTGCCAGCAGCTTTGTGAGTTACGAGCAGTACTTC	CASSFVSYEQYF
NA	TRBV9	TRBJ2-2	NA	TGTGCCAGCAGCGTAGACGGCAGGCCGGACACCGGGGAGCTGTTTTTT	CASSVDGRPDTGELFF
TRBD1	TRBV5-1	TRBJ2-7	NA	TGCGCCAGCAGCCAACAGGGGGCGAGTCAGCGCGAGCAGTACTTC	CASSQQGASQREQYF
NA	TRBV6-5	TRBJ1-5	NA	TGTGCCAGCAGTTCACGGACAGTGGCCGGCAATCAGCCCCAGCATTTT	CASSSRTVAGNQPQHF
TRBD2	TRBV6-6	TRBJ2-1	few	TGTGCCAGCAGTTCCGGGACTAGCGCGAAGAATGAGCAGTTCTTC	CASSSGTSAKNEQFF
NA	TRBV18	TRBJ1-1	NA	TGTGCCAGCTCACCCTACTCCAGAAACACTGAAGCTTTCTTT	CASSPYSRNTEAFF
TRBD1	TRBV28	TRBJ1-6	NA	TGTGCCAGCGAAGGTCGGGACAGGGTCGTCATCCACTTT	CASEGRDRVVIHF
NA	TRBV15	TRBJ1-5	few	TGTGCCACCAGCAGTCCCGGGCTCCAGCCCCAGCATTTT	CATSSPGLQPQHF
NA	TRBV10-3	TRBJ1-4	NA	TGTGCCATCAGTGAGAGGACCTCCGAAAAACTGTTTTTT	CAISERTSEKLFF
TRBD1	TRBV5-1	TRBJ1-2	NA	TGCGCCAGCAGCTTGGAGGGGGCAGGGGATGGCTACACCTTC	CASSLEGAGDGYTF
TRBD1	TRBV6-1	TRBJ1-6	NA	TGTGCCAGCCAGCTGACAGGGGGCAGCTCACCCCTCCACTTT	CASQLTGGSSPLHF
NA	TRBV2	TRBJ1-5	NA	TGTGCCAGTAGGGCCCAGGTTTTGGGCAATCAGCCCCAGCATTTT	CASRAQVLGNQPQHF
TRBD1	TRBV5-1	TRBJ2-7	NA	TGCGCCAGCAGCCTACCGGGACAGGTCTCCTACGAGCAGTACTTC	CASSLPGQVSYEQYF
TRBD2	TRBV9	TRBJ2-3	NA	TGTGCCAGCAGCTTAGTCCCCAGCGGGGGGGCAATAGATACGCAGTATTTT	CASSLVPSGGAIDTQYF
TRBD1	TRBV5-1	TRBJ1-2	NA	TGCGCCAGCAGCGGAGGGACAGGGGTCCTCGGTGGCTACACCTTC	CASSGGTGVLGGYTF
NA	TRBV12-5	TRBJ1-2	NA	TGTGCTAGTGGTTTACTAGACGGCTATGGCTACACCTTC	CASGLLDGYGYTF
NA	TRBV27	TRBJ2-7	NA	TGTGCCAGCAGTCCCCTCGGACAGGGCGGGGGCGAGCAGTACTTC	CASSPLGQGGGEQYF
TRBD2	TRBV14	TRBJ2-3	NA	TGTGCCAGCAGCCATGGGGGACTAGCCTCCGCAGATACGCAGTATTTT	CASSHGGLASADTQYF
NA	TRBV7-9	TRBJ1-2	NA	TGTGCCAGCAGCTTAGCCGGCAGTTCGGGCTATGGCTACACCTTC	CASSLAGSSGYGYTF
NA	TRBV29-1	TRBJ1-1	NA	TGCAGCGTTGAAGAAGGGCGGACCCGGAACACTGAAGCTTTCTTT	CSVEEGRTRNTEAFF
NA	TRBV4-2	TRBJ2-1	NA	TGTGCCAGCAGCCAAGGGACGGGCAATGAGCAGTTCTTC	CASSQGTGNEQFF
NA	TRBV4-2	TRBJ2-7	once	TGTGCCAGCAGCCAAGATAGTAGGGCTTCCCCCGGAGAGCAGTACTTC	CASSQDSRASPGEQYF
NA	TRBV11-2	TRBJ1-3	NA	TGTGCCAGCAGCTTAGGTCCCTCCTCTGGAAACACCATATATTTT	CASSLGPSSGNTIYF
NA	TRBV19	TRBJ1-1	NA	TGTGCCAGTAGTGGCACATTGAACACTGAAGCTTTCTTT	CASSGTLNTEAFF
NA	TRBV7-8	TRBJ2-2	NA	TGTGCCAGCAGCTTGGGCAGGGTTAACTACGGGGAGCTGTTTTTT	CASSLGRVNYGELFF
TRBD1	TRBV6-6	TRBJ1-5	NA	TGTGCCAGCAGTTACGGGACAGAGAATCAGCCCCAGCATTTT	CASSYGTENQPQHF
NA	TRBV19	TRBJ1-2	once	TGTGCCAGTACCGGACGGGTTAACTATGGCTACACCTTC	CASTGRVNYGYTF
NA	TRBV5-1	TRBJ1-5	once	TGCGCCAGCAGCTTGGGGACAGCAAATAGCAATCAGCCCCAGCATTTT	CASSLGTANSNQPQHF
TRBD1	TRBV19	TRBJ1-2	few	TGTGCCAGTAGTTGGACAGGGAAGGGCTACACCTTC	CASSWTGKGYTF
TRBD1	TRBV18	TRBJ1-2	NA	TGTGCCAGCTCCGGGACAGGAGGGGGTTATGGCTACACCTTC	CASSGTGGGYGYTF
NA	TRBV6-1	TRBJ1-2	NA	TGTGCCAGCAGGGAACTTGGAGGCTACACCTTC	CASRELGGYTF
NA	TRBV6-6	TRBJ1-3	NA	TGTGCCAGCAGTTTGAAAAGCTCTGGAAACACCATATATTTT	CASSLKSSGNTIYF
NA	TRBV7-2	TRBJ2-7	NA	TGTGCCAGCAGCTTAGTAAGCGCCCGGGAGTCCGAGCAGTACTTC	CASSLVSARESEQYF
NA	TRBV27	TRBJ1-2	NA	TGTGCCAGCAGCGCACCGGGACTGGGTATTTCTGGCTACACCTTC	CASSAPGLGISGYTF
TRBD1	TRBV2	TRBJ2-6	NA	TGTGCCAGCGTAGAACAGGACAGGAGCTCTGGGGCCAACGTCCTGACTTTC	CASVEQDRSSGANVLTF
NA	TRBV5-4	TRBJ1-2	few	TGTGCCGGAAACAGGGAAAAGAGCTATGGCTACACCTTC	CAGNREKSYGYTF
NA	TRBV11-2	TRBJ2-6	NA	TGTGCCGGGAGGTCCGGGGCCAACGTCCTGACTTTC	CAGRSGANVLTF
NA	TRBV5-1	TRBJ1-3	NA	TGCGCCAGCAGCTTGTCGTCAGGCTCTGGAAACACCATATATTTT	CASSLSSGSGNTIYF
NA	TRBV19	TRBJ1-4	once	TGTGCCAGTAGTATACGGTTGGAGTCGGCAACTAATGAAAAACTGTTTTTT	CASSIRLESATNEKLFF